Listed here are 26 T cell receptor beta chains from one sample, sequenced in a study of blood T cell repertoires in COVID-19. The assay was immunoSEQ multiplex PCR, and TCRdb's table has in-frame clones only and misses some. The table lists fewer than 65,000 clones, around 93% of them singletons. Input material: peripheral blood. These receptors all stem from a middle-aged man with acute or convalescent COVID-19.

The V and J genes are TRBV3-1 (or the pseudogene TRBV3-2) and TRBJ2-1; possibly TRBD2 for D (6 bases). The CDR3 runs 17 residues. Trimming stripped 2 bases from V and 0 bases from J, with 14 bases between. Germline CDR1 is LGHDT and CDR2 is YNNKEL (reference sequence). CDR3 sequence reads: CASSQSSVKTSYNEQFF. The CDR3 bases are TGTGCCAGCAGCCAATCTAGCGTGAAGACCTCCTACAATGAGCAGTTCTTC.

The rearrangement links TRBV30 to TRBJ2-7, with 11 bases lining up with TRBD2. The length of the CDR3 is 16 residues. The V segment lost 3 bases and the J segment 0 bases; nucleotides outside the gene matches: 7. Per the germline V gene, CDR1 is GTSNPN and CDR2 is SVGIG (reference sequence). In DNA form, the CDR3 reads TGTGCCTGGAGACACACTAGCGGGGGAAGCTCCTACGAGCAGTACTTC. Amino acids: CAWRHTSGGSSYEQYF. The full variable domain, rest sourced from reference TRBV30 and TRBJ2-7, is SQTIHQWPATLVQPVGSPLSLECTVEGTSNPNLYWYRQAAGRGLQLLFYSVGIGQISSEVPQNLSASRPQDRQFILSSKKLLLSDSGFYLCAWRHTSGGSSYEQYFGPGTRLTVT.

The chain carries TRBV24-1 and TRBJ2-1; D might be TRBD1 (7 bases). The CDR3 is 17 amino acids. In germline, CDR1 is KGHDR, CDR2 SFDVKD. V lost 2 bases, J lost 1 base, and 14 bases lay in between. For the CDR3, the DNA is TGTGCCACCAGTGATTCGAGGGGGCGGGGTTCCTACAATGAGCAGTTCTTC. Its protein is CATSDSRGRGSYNEQFF.

This chain links TRBV7-2 with TRBJ2-7, with a tentative D call TRBD1 (5 bases). CDR1 and CDR2 (germline): SGHTA, FQGNSA. Deletions cut 0 bases from V and 7 bases from J, with 16 bases between. The CDR3 has 15 amino acids. CDR3 coding DNA: TGTGCCAGCAGCTTAGCTGCCAGGGCCCTCGATGAGCAGTACTTC. It yields the protein CASSLAARALDEQYF.

The chain has TRBV5-1 and TRBJ2-1, with 10 nucleotides matching TRBD2. The V gene end was trimmed by 0 bases and the J gene end by 5 bases; junction bases not matched to a gene: 8. The CDR3 extends over 17 amino acids. Germline assignment: CDR1 SGHRS and CDR2 YFSETQ. This CDR3 reads CASSLELAGIWNNEQFF. The CDR3 DNA is TGCGCCAGCAGCTTGGAACTAGCGGGGATATGGAACAATGAGCAGTTCTTC.

The rearrangement uses TRBV24-1 and TRBJ2-2; TRBD2 is a possible D gene (6 bases). From germline, CDR1 is KGHDR and CDR2 SFDVKD. The CDR3 has 14 residues. V lost 5 bases to trimming and J lost 4 bases, with 10 bases between them. The chain's CDR3 is CATSGGAGTGELFF. In nucleotides, the CDR3 is TGTGCCACCAGTGGTGGAGCGGGCACCGGGGAGCTGTTTTTT.

V gene TRBV10-2 combines with J gene TRBJ1-5; D possibly corresponds to TRBD1 (5 bases). The ends were cut back, 3 bases at V and 4 bases at J, with 10 bases in the middle. CDR1 is WSHSY and CDR2 is SAAADI in the germline V gene. The CDR3 loop spans 14 amino acids. CDR3 in amino acids: CASSEQAVNQPQHF. The DNA for the CDR3 is TGCGCCAGCAGTGAACAGGCAGTAAATCAGCCCCAGCATTTT.

The V gene is TRBV6-5, the J gene TRBJ2-2, with 8 bases lining up with TRBD1. CDR1 and CDR2 from the germline V gene are MNHEY and SVGAGI. CDR3 length equals 16 residues. The ends lost 4 bases at V and 0 bases at J; junction bases unmatched: 4. The CDR3 region is CASSSPGGTNTGELFF. CDR3 bases: TGTGCCAGCAGTTCCCCAGGGGGCACGAACACCGGGGAGCTGTTTTTT.

The rearrangement uses TRBV5-1 and TRBJ1-2; the match to TRBD1 covers 7 bases. CDR1 and CDR2 from the germline V gene are SGHRS and YFSETQ. J gave up 7 bases and V 0 bases, and 3 bases lay outside the gene matches. This CDR3 spans 13 amino acids. The CDR3 nucleotides read TGCGCCAGCAGCTTGGACAGGGGAGGTGGCTACACCTTC. The encoded protein is CASSLDRGGGYTF.

V is TRBV5-6 and J is TRBJ1-5; D unresolved. Germline V gene lookup returns CDR1 SGHDT and CDR2 YYEEEE. This CDR3 comprises 14 residues. Deletions cut 5 bases from V and 4 bases from J, with 13 bases between. The CDR3 here is CASSYGLTNQPQHF. CDR3 nucleotides: TGTGCCAGCAGTTACGGACTGACGAATCAGCCCCAGCATTTT. Looking up the rest from reference TRBV5-6 and TRBJ1-5 gives the full variable domain: DAGVTQSPTHLIKTRGQQVTLRCSPKSGHDTVSWYQQALGQGPQFIFQYYEEEERQRGNFPDRFSGHQFPNYSSELNVNALLLGDSALYLCASSYGLTNQPQHFGDGTRLSIL.

This clone was counted a single time. The chain links TRBV6-6 to TRBJ1-5; D might be TRBD1 (6 bases). CDR3 length: 14 amino acids. CDR1 is MNHNY and CDR2 is SVGAGI in the germline V gene (reference sequence). V shed 5 bases and J shed 6 bases, with 14 bases lying between them. The CDR3 is CASSDPGEGQPQHF. CDR3 nucleotides: TGTGCCAGCAGTGATCCAGGGGAGGGTCAGCCCCAGCATTTT.

The chain employs TRBV6-5 and TRBJ1-2, with 9 nucleotides matching TRBD1. CDR1 is MNHEY and CDR2 is SVGAGI in the germline V gene. The V gene end was trimmed by 6 bases and the J gene end by 2 bases; junction bases not matched to a gene: 4. CDR3 size: 14 residues. CDR3 sequence (DNA): TGTGCCAGCAGGAGGACAGGGGACAACTATGGCTACACCTTC. This translates into CASRRTGDNYGYTF.

The genes are TRBV2 and TRBJ2-7; D might be TRBD2 (5 bases). This CDR3 spans 13 amino acids. CDR1 and CDR2 from the germline V gene are SNHLY and FYNNEI. The CDR3 protein is CASIRRSSYEQYF. The CDR3 DNA reads as TGTGCGTCAATCCGGAGGAGCTCCTACGAGCAGTACTTC.

This chain connects TRBV7-4 to TRBJ2-3, with 8 bases that match TRBD2. The germline CDR1 and CDR2 sequences are SGHVT and SQSDAQ. The CDR3 sequence is 17 residues long. The J segment lost 2 bases and the V segment lost 6 bases, leaving 13 bases of the junction unmatched. CDR3 sequence reads: CASSQFWRGDATDTQYF. The CDR3 DNA reads TGTGCCAGCAGTCAATTCTGGCGGGGGGACGCCACAGATACGCAGTATTTT.

This clone was seen a handful of times. The chain has TRBV29-1 and TRBJ2-3; 8 bases fit TRBD2. V lost 3 bases, J lost 2 bases, and 4 bases stayed unmatched. CDR1 SQVTM and CDR2 ANQGSEA come from the germline V gene. The CDR3 extends over 14 amino acids. This chain's CDR3 is CSVESGGFTDTQYF. The CDR3 DNA follows: TGCAGCGTTGAGTCGGGGGGGTTCACAGATACGCAGTATTTT.

The V and J genes are TRBV7-9 and TRBJ1-2; D gene unclear. The germline gives CDR1 SEHNR, CDR2 FQNEAQ (reference sequence). With 0 bases removed from V and 7 bases from J, the gap between germline ends came to 12 bases. The CDR3 sequence is 14 residues long. CDR3 in amino acids: CASSLARGQSGYTF. The CDR3 DNA sequence: TGTGCCAGCAGCTTAGCGAGAGGGCAGAGTGGCTACACCTTC.

This chain links TRBV3-1 (or the pseudogene TRBV3-2) with TRBJ1-1, with 9 nucleotides matching TRBD1. The CDR3 has 17 residues. Germline V lookup: CDR1 LGHDT, CDR2 YNNKEL (reference sequence). V shed 2 bases and J 4 bases; nucleotides not matched to a gene: 11. CDR3 sequence (DNA): TGTGCCAGCAGCCAAAAAACAGGGGGCCTGGGGTTCACTGAAGCTTTCTTT. It is translated as CASSQKTGGLGFTEAFF.

Here the CDR3 reads CASSSLAGEQFF. CDR3 in DNA: TGTGCCAGCAGCTCTCTAGCGGGGGAGCAGTTCTTC. The J gene is TRBJ2-1, the V gene TRBV12-3 or TRBV12-4; TRBD2 matches 9 bases. The CDR3 is made up of 12 amino acids. J lost 10 bases, V lost 6 bases, and 4 bases had no gene match.

This chain connects TRBV19 to TRBJ2-3, with D unresolved. CDR1 is LNHDA, CDR2 SQIVND, per germline (reference sequence). This CDR3 comprises 16 residues. The V end lost 4 bases, the J end lost 1 base, and 15 bases lay between the germline ends. The CDR3 loop is CASSTRRSLGTDTQYF. In nucleotides, the CDR3 is TGTGCCAGTAGTACTCGACGGTCCCTAGGCACAGATACGCAGTATTTT.

The V and J genes are TRBV20-1 and TRBJ1-1; D perhaps matches TRBD1 (6 bases). CDR3 length: 13 amino acids. V dropped 3 bases and J dropped 2 bases, with 10 bases sitting between them. CDR1 is DFQATT and CDR2 is SNEGSKA in the germline V gene (reference sequence). Here the CDR3 reads CSASTGHNTEAFF. In DNA, the CDR3 is TGCAGTGCTAGTACGGGACATAACACTGAAGCTTTCTTT.

The chain carries TRBV14 and TRBJ1-4; 11 positions match TRBD1. This CDR3 is 14 amino acids long. The germline CDR1 and CDR2 sequences are SGHDN and FVKESK. V was clipped by 2 bases and J by 8 bases; unmatched bases: 1. CDR3 coding DNA: TGTGCCAGCAGCCAACGGACAGGGGGCGAAAAACTGTTTTTT. This translates into CASSQRTGGEKLFF.

CDR3: CASSRRTQETQYF. The CDR3 nucleotides read TGCGCCAGCAGTAGACGGACTCAAGAGACCCAGTACTTC. The chain employs TRBV10-1 and TRBJ2-5; D may be TRBD2 (5 bases). Trimming took 5 bases from V and 2 from J, leaving 9 bases between them. The CDR3 spans 13 residues. Germline CDR1 and CDR2: WNHNN and SYGVQD (reference sequence).

V gene TRBV3-1 (or the pseudogene TRBV3-2) combines with J gene TRBJ2-5; D is unclear. The ends were cut back, 4 bases at V and 3 bases at J, with 15 bases in the middle. Germline CDR1 and CDR2: LGHDT and YNNKEL (reference sequence). CDR3 length: 15 residues. The CDR3 loop reads CASSPQLGFKETQYF. CDR3 DNA sequence: TGTGCCAGCAGCCCTCAACTCGGGTTCAAAGAGACCCAGTACTTC.

CDR3 region: CASSIGAGVAEQYF. For the CDR3, the DNA is TGTGCCAGTAGTATTGGGGCAGGGGTTGCCGAGCAGTACTTC. The chain recombines TRBV19 with TRBJ2-7; D possibly corresponds to TRBD1 (6 bases). V lost 3 bases and J 6 bases, leaving 15 bases between the germline ends. CDR3 length: 14 residues. CDR1 LNHDA and CDR2 SQIVND come from the germline V gene (reference sequence).

V is TRBV19 and J is TRBJ1-1; D call uncertain. This CDR3 spans 14 amino acids. Trimming shortened V by 5 bases and J by 0 bases, and 10 bases separated the two germline ends. Germline lookup yields CDR1 LNHDA and CDR2 SQIVND (reference sequence). CDR3 loop: CASSVGRMNTEAFF. The CDR3 DNA reads as TGTGCCAGTAGTGTCGGTCGTATGAACACTGAAGCTTTCTTT.

The gene calls are TRBV30 and TRBJ2-7; TRBD2 might be the D (6 bases). V lost 0 bases and J lost 2, with 17 bases in between. Germline lookup yields CDR1 GTSNPN and CDR2 SVGIG (reference sequence). The CDR3 covers 16 residues. The CDR3: CAWSVLPPGVPYEQYF. DNA for the CDR3: TGTGCCTGGAGTGTACTACCTCCGGGGGTACCCTACGAGCAGTACTTC.